Sequencing of this T cell receptor (beta chain) was carried out in a study of shared clonotypes between healthy human individuals. The protocol was immunoSEQ multiplex PCR, while the TCRdb copy is restricted to in-frame clones and leaves out a portion. The table records some 320,000 clones, about nine tenths of them present only once. CDR3 size: 13 residues. Germline-derived CDR1 and CDR2 are MNHEY and SVGAGI. V gave up 3 bases and J gave up 6 bases, with 9 bases separating them. This TCR came from a man aged 18-30 years in good health. Source material: memory CD8+ T cells sorted from blood. The subset: CD45RO+ cells pooled with CCR7-negative TemRA cells. V is TRBV6-5 and J is TRBJ1-5, with unresolved D. CDR3 sequence (DNA): TGTGCCAGCAGTTATGGGCCCGGTCAGCCCCAGCATTTT. Protein sequence: CASSYGPGQPQHF.